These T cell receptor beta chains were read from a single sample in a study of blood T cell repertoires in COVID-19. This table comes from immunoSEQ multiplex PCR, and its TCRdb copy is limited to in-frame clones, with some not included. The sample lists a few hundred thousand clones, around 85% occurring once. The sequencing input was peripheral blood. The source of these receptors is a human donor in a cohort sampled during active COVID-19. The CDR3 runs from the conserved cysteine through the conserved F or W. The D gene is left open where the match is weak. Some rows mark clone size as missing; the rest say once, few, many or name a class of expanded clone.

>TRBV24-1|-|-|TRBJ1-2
TGTGCCACCAGTGACCCGAGGCGGGGGTTGGGTGGCTACACCTTC
CATSDPRRGLGGYTF
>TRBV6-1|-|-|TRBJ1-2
TGTGCCAGCAGTGAAGGGGGGAGGAGTGGCTACACCTTC
CASSEGGRSGYTF
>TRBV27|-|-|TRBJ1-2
TGTGCCAGCAGTCCACGGACAGTTTTTAACTATGGCTACACCTTC
CASSPRTVFNYGYTF
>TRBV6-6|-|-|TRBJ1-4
TGTGCCAGCAGTTACGCGGGAAGGAATTCGGAAAAACTGTTTTTT
CASSYAGRNSEKLFF
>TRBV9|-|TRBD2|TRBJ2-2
TGTGCCAGCAGTGGAGTTGGGACTAGCGGGGTAGACACCGGGGAGCTGTTTTTT
CASSGVGTSGVDTGELFF
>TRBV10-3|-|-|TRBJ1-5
TGTGCCATCAGTGAGGGGGGCAGCAATCAGCCCCAGCATTTT
CAISEGGSNQPQHF
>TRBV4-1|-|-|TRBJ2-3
TGCGCCAGCAGCCGAGCGGAGAGCACAGATACGCAGTATTTT
CASSRAESTDTQYF
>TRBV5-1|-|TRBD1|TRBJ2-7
TGCGCCAGCAGCCCCCTTACCGGGACAGACTACGAGCAGTACTTC
CASSPLTGTDYEQYF
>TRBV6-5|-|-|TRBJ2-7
TGTGCCAGCAGCCACAGGGAAACAGTCTCCTACGAGCAGTACTTC
CASSHRETVSYEQYF
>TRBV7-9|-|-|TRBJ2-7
TGTGCCAGCAGCTTAGCGGCGGGTACCTCCTACGAGCAGTACTTC
CASSLAAGTSYEQYF
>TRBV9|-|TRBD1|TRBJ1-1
TGTGCCAGCAGCGTAGTAGAGGGACAGAGCATGAACACTGAAGCTTTCTTT
CASSVVEGQSMNTEAFF
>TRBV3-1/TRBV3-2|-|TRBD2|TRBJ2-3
TGTGCCAGCAGCGGTAGCGGGGGGACAGATACGCAGTATTTT
CASSGSGGTDTQYF
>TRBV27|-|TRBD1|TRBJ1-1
TGTGCCAGCAGTTCGGACAGGGCGAACACTGAAGCTTTCTTT
CASSSDRANTEAFF
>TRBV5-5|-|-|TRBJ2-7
TGTGCCAGCAGCTTGCTCTCGTTCCTTAGTACGGGGTCCTACGAGCAGTACTTC
CASSLLSFLSTGSYEQYF
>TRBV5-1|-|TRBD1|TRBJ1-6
TGCGCCAGCAGCTTGGGGGAACAGGGGTATTCACCCCTCCACTTT
CASSLGEQGYSPLHF
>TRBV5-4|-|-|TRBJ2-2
TGTGCCAGCAGCCCCAGTATTTGGCTGAACACCGGGGAGCTGTTTTTT
CASSPSIWLNTGELFF
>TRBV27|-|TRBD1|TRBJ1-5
TGTGCCTCCTCTGGGACAGGGGATCAGCCCCAGCATTTT
CASSGTGDQPQHF
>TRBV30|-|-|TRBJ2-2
TGTGCCTGGAGTCCATTGGGGGCTTCCCGGGGCGGGGAGCTGTTTTTT
CAWSPLGASRGGELFF
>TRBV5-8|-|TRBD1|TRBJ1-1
TGTGCCAGCAGCTCGGACAGGGTGGTGGATGAAGCTTTCTTT
CASSSDRVVDEAFF
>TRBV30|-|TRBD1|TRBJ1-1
TGTGCCTGGAGTAATATACAGGGGCCCACTGAAGCTTTCTTT
CAWSNIQGPTEAFF
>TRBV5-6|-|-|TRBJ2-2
TGTGCCAGCAGCTTCGAGACAGGCCTAAACACCGGGGAGCTGTTTTTT
CASSFETGLNTGELFF
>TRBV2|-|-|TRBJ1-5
TGTGCCAGCAACAGGGCGAATCAGCCCCAGCATTTT
CASNRANQPQHF
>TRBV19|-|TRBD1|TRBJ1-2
TGTGCCAGTAGTACGGGGTTTGGGACAGCATACTATGGCTACACCTTC
CASSTGFGTAYYGYTF
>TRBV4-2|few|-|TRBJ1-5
TGTGCCAGCAGCCAAGGGACAGAGCAGCCCCAGCATTTT
CASSQGTEQPQHF
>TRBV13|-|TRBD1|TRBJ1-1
TGTGCCAGCAGCTTTAGGGGACAGGGGGCGAACACTGAAGCTTTCTTT
CASSFRGQGANTEAFF
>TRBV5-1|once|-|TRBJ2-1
TGCGCCAGCAGCTTGGCCAGGGACAATGAGCAGTTCTTC
CASSLARDNEQFF
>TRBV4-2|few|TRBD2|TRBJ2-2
TGTGCCAGCAGCCAAGGACTAGCGGGGGGTGGGGAGCTGTTTTTT
CASSQGLAGGGELFF
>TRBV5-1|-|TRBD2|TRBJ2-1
TGCGCCAGCAGCTTACAACTAGCGGGGGGCAACAATGAGCAGTTCTTC
CASSLQLAGGNNEQFF
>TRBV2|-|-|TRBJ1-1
TGTGCCAGCCGGGGGGAGGGAACTGAAGCTTTCTTT
CASRGEGTEAFF
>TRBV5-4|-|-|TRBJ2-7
TGTGCCAGCAGCGTGGCCGGGGAGGTCCCCGAGCAGTACTTC
CASSVAGEVPEQYF
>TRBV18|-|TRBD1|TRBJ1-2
TGTGCCAGCTCACCAACAGGGGCCCTCTCCTATGGCTACACCTTC
CASSPTGALSYGYTF